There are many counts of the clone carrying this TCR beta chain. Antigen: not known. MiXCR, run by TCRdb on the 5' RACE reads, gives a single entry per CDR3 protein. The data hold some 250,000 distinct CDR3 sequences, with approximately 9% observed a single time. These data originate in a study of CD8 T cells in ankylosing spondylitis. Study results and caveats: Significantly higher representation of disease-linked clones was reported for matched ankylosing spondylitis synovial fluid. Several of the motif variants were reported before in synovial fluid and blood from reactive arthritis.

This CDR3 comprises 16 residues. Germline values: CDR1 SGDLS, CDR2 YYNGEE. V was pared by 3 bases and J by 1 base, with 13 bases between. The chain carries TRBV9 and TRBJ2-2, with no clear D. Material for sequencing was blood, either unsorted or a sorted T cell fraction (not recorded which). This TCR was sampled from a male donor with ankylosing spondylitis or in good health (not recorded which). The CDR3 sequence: CASSAKTGVNTGELFF. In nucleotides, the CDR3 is TGTGCCAGCAGCGCTAAGACTGGGGTGAACACCGGGGAGCTGTTTTTT.